This T cell receptor (beta chain) was recovered during a study of early T cells in non-severe SARS-CoV-2 infection. Study-wide findings and caveats: Anti-spike CD8 responses were favored by VDJdb matching, which missed private and CD4 specificities.

This CDR3 has 15 amino acids. Germline V gives CDR1 SNHLY, CDR2 FYNNEI. V was cut by 5 bases and J by 6 bases, with 18 bases left in between. Individually, cDNA molecules had unique molecular identifiers attached to them. TCRdb processed the 5' RACE reads anew with MiXCR; each CDR3 protein has one entry. Here the sample spans roughly 93,000 distinct CDR3 sequences, approximately 14% being singletons. About this clonotype: Its antigen is not identified.

The material sequenced was whole blood. The V and J genes are TRBV2 and TRBJ2-3; no clear D gene. This receptor was taken from an adult who was a healthcare worker with PCR-confirmed SARS-CoV-2 infection or an uninfected control (not recorded which). As DNA, the CDR3 is TGTGCCAGCAGTCGTTCGGATTTACAAGTGGATACGCAGTATTTT. Amino acid sequence: CASSRSDLQVDTQYF.